This entry lists 17 T cell receptor beta chains sequenced from one sample in a study of blood T cell repertoires in COVID-19. The assay was immunoSEQ multiplex PCR, and TCRdb's table has in-frame clones only and misses some. The sample lists approximately 72,000 clones, roughly 85% occurring once. The sequencing input was peripheral blood. These receptors came from a man in his fifties or sixties with acute or convalescent COVID-19.

The genes are TRBV29-1 and TRBJ2-1; 11 bases are a match to TRBD2. This CDR3 comprises 17 residues. Germline CDR1 and CDR2: SQVTM and ANQGSEA. The ends lost 2 bases at V and 1 base at J; junction bases unmatched: 7. CDR3 nucleotide sequence: TGCAGCGTTGAACTAGCGGGGGGACTCGATTCCTACAATGAGCAGTTCTTC. It yields the protein CSVELAGGLDSYNEQFF.

This chain links TRBV7-8 with TRBJ1-2, with TRBD1 identical over 7 bases. The CDR3 extends over 13 amino acids. In germline, CDR1 is SGHVS, CDR2 FQNEAQ. Trimming took 4 bases from V and 4 from J; bases not matched to a gene: 3. The CDR3 reads CASSSRDSYGYTF. CDR3 in DNA: TGTGCCAGCAGCTCCCGGGACAGCTATGGCTACACCTTC. Full variable domain (rest looked up from reference TRBV7-8 and TRBJ1-2): GAGVSQSPRYKVAKRGQDVALRCDPISGHVSLFWYQQALGQGPEFLTYFQNEAQLDKSGLPSDRFFAERPEGSVSTLKIQRTQQEDSAVYLCASSSRDSYGYTFGSGTRLTVV.

V is TRBV18 and J is TRBJ2-7; 8 bases agree with TRBD1. J lost 6 bases, V lost 2 bases, and 3 bases had no gene match. Per the germline V gene, CDR1 is KGHSH and CDR2 is LQKENI. The CDR3 is 13 amino acids. This CDR3 reads CASSPGTGREQYF. The CDR3, as DNA: TGTGCCAGCTCACCAGGGACAGGACGCGAGCAGTACTTC.

The chain is built from TRBV10-1 and TRBJ1-2; D remains unclear. V lost 3 bases to trimming and J lost 8 bases, with 22 bases between them. The CDR3 extends over 16 amino acids. Germline loops: CDR1 WNHNN, CDR2 SYGVQD (reference sequence). Here the CDR3 reads CASSEERQPSPLGYTF. The CDR3 nucleotides are TGCGCCAGCAGTGAAGAAAGGCAGCCTAGCCCGTTAGGCTACACCTTC.

The V call is TRBV14, the J call TRBJ2-5, with TRBD2 identical over 8 bases. The CDR3 has 17 residues. CDR1 and CDR2 from the germline V gene are SGHDN and FVKESK. The V and J ends lost 1 base and 0 bases, in that order; junction bases with no gene match: 7. This CDR3 is CASSQGVAGTYQETQYF. The CDR3 coding sequence is TGTGCCAGCAGCCAAGGGGTAGCGGGGACGTACCAAGAGACCCAGTACTTC.

V usage is TRBV4-1 and J usage is TRBJ2-1, with D uncertain. Deletions cut 0 bases from V and 10 bases from J, with 25 bases between. CDR3 length equals 18 residues. Germline assignment: CDR1 MGHRA and CDR2 YSYEKL. The chain's CDR3 is CASSQDPAPGFHILEQFF. DNA of the CDR3: TGCGCCAGCAGCCAAGATCCCGCCCCCGGGTTCCACATTTTAGAGCAGTTCTTC.

This rearrangement joins TRBV5-1 to TRBJ1-1; D might be TRBD1 (5 bases). CDR3 length: 16 residues. V was pared by 3 bases and J by 2 bases, with 17 bases between. Per germline, CDR1 SGHRS and CDR2 YFSETQ. CDR3 loop: CASSSGWGSVNTEAFF. The CDR3 nucleotides are TGCGCCAGCAGCTCCGGATGGGGCAGCGTCAACACTGAAGCTTTCTTT.

The chain joins TRBV21-1 to TRBJ2-5; TRBD1 reflects the table's D call only, with no check against the DNA. TRBV21-1 represents a pseudogene. The CDR3 spans 14 residues. CDR3 loop: CASSKEGKKETQYF. The CDR3 bases are TGTGCCAGCAGCAAAGAGGGGAAGAAAGAGACCCAGTACTTC.

The chain links TRBV10-1 to TRBJ2-3; 8 bases fit TRBD1. J lost 3 bases, V lost 8 bases, and 4 bases had no gene match. Germline values: CDR1 WNHNN, CDR2 SYGVQD (reference sequence). The CDR3 loop spans 13 amino acids. The CDR3 DNA reads as TGCGCCAGCCGGGACAGGAAAACAGATACGCAGTATTTT. Its translation is CASRDRKTDTQYF.

The J gene is TRBJ2-1, the V gene TRBV5-1, with D possibly being TRBD2 (5 bases). Germline V CDR1 and CDR2: SGHRS, YFSETQ. The CDR3 covers 15 residues. Trimming shortened V by 1 base and J by 8 bases, and 16 bases separated the two germline ends. In DNA, the CDR3 is TGCGCCAGCAGCTTGCGATTGCGCACTAGGTATGAGCAGTTCTTC. It is translated as CASSLRLRTRYEQFF.

This chain uses TRBV19 with TRBJ2-2, with D possibly being TRBD1 (6 bases). Germline V CDR1 and CDR2: LNHDA, SQIVND (reference sequence). Trimming took off 4 bases at V and 2 bases at J, with 14 bases between the two ends. The CDR3 runs 16 residues. CDR3 in DNA: TGTGCCAGTAGTAGTCCCGACAGGCGAAACACCGGGGAGCTGTTTTTT. This codes for CASSSPDRRNTGELFF.

V gene TRBV5-4 combines with J gene TRBJ2-2; 7 bases are a match to TRBD1. CDR1 and CDR2 from the germline V gene are SGHNT and YYREEE (reference sequence). V shed 4 bases and J 7 bases; nucleotides not matched to a gene: 10. The CDR3 is 15 residues long. In DNA, the CDR3 is TGTGCCAGCAGCCCCAGGGACAGTGTACACGGGGAGCTGTTTTTT. Amino acids: CASSPRDSVHGELFF.

This clone has more than one count but fewer than ten. V and J are TRBV7-2 and TRBJ2-5, with 11 bases that match TRBD2. J lost 4 bases, V lost 4 bases, and 5 bases had no gene match. The CDR3 covers 15 residues. Germline V gives CDR1 SGHTA, CDR2 FQGNSA. In DNA, the CDR3 is TGTGCCAGCAGCTCGGGACTAGCGGTGGGAGAGACCCAGTACTTC. Protein: CASSSGLAVGETQYF.

CDR3 bases: TGCGCCAGCAGCTTAGGGACAGGGGGCGGCTACACCTTC. Translating it yields CASSLGTGGGYTF. The chain links TRBV5-1 to TRBJ1-2, with 12 bases matching TRBD1. Germline lookup yields CDR1 SGHRS and CDR2 YFSETQ. The CDR3 length is 13 residues. J lost 8 bases, V lost 2 bases, and 1 base had no gene match.

This clone was counted a single time. The CDR3 region has the DNA TGTGCCAGCAGCGACGGGACAGCATCTGAAGCTTTCTTT. Protein sequence: CASSDGTASEAFF. This rearrangement joins TRBV6-5 to TRBJ1-1, with 7 bases identical to TRBD1. This CDR3 has 13 amino acids. Unmatched junction bases numbered 7, after V lost 6 bases and J lost 6 bases. CDR1 and CDR2 from the germline V gene are MNHEY and SVGAGI.

V is TRBV2 and J is TRBJ1-5, with a possible D match to TRBD1 (6 bases). V gave up 6 bases and J gave up 4 bases, with 16 bases separating them. CDR3 size: 15 residues. Germline V gene sequence: CDR1 SNHLY, CDR2 FYNNEI. The CDR3 protein is CASSGGGQPNQPQHF. Written as DNA, the CDR3 is TGTGCCAGCAGCGGCGGCGGACAGCCAAATCAGCCCCAGCATTTT.

Comment on this clone: Other DNA sequences in this sample translate to the same CDR3. The chain employs TRBV24-1 and TRBJ1-6, with a tentative D call TRBD1 (6 bases). Germline CDR1 and CDR2: KGHDR and SFDVKD. Trimming took 9 bases from V and 5 from J, leaving 10 bases between them. The length of the CDR3 is 13 residues. DNA for the CDR3: TGTGCCACCGCGACAGGAGATAATTCACCCCTCCACTTT. Amino acid sequence: CATATGDNSPLHF.